Listed below are T cell receptor beta chains from one sample, sequenced in a study of T-cell reconstitution after alpha-beta-depleted transplantation in children. Each CDR3 protein is one row after TCRdb ran MiXCR on the PCR reads. The sample comprises around 530,000 distinct CDR3 sequences, about 31% of which are singletons, and under 3% rests with the top ten. This material consisted of PBMCs from the stem cell graft donor, taken from the stem cell graft. The receptors were sampled from a human donor who donated a stem cell graft to a child with aplastic anemia. The CDR3 runs from the conserved cysteine through the conserved F or W. The D gene is left open where the match is weak. Clone size is stated in some rows and not others, as once, few, many or a class when expanded.

TRBV15	-	TRBJ2-2	-	CATQRPTGELFF	TGTGCCACTCAGCGGCCCACCGGGGAGCTGTTTTTT
TRBV12-3/TRBV12-4	few	TRBJ1-2	-	CASSGGRRSNYGYTF	TGTGCCAGCAGCGGGGGGCGACGATCTAACTATGGCTACACCTTC
TRBV10-3	-	TRBJ2-3	-	CAISDGGVDTQYF	TGTGCCATCAGTGACGGGGGAGTGGATACGCAGTATTTT
TRBV6-4	many	TRBJ2-1	TRBD2	CASSDLAGSYNEQFF	TGTGCCAGCAGTGACCTAGCGGGGTCCTACAATGAGCAGTTCTTC
TRBV11-1	once	TRBJ2-3	TRBD2	CAGSSRTSGSRVGSDTQYF	TGTGCCGGGAGTTCTCGCACTAGCGGGAGTCGGGTTGGATCAGATACGCAGTATTTT
TRBV30	-	TRBJ1-1	-	CAWSVLVPEAFF	TGTGCCTGGAGTGTACTAGTTCCTGAAGCTTTCTTT
TRBV19	-	TRBJ2-1	-	CASTPRGRGGEQFF	TGTGCCAGTACCCCCAGAGGCCGGGGAGGTGAGCAGTTCTTC
TRBV12-3/TRBV12-4	few	TRBJ1-2	TRBD1	CASSLENRGTYGYTF	TGTGCCAGCAGTCTCGAAAACAGGGGTACCTATGGCTACACCTTC
TRBV5-1	-	TRBJ2-1	-	CASSWGTLYNEQFF	TGCGCCAGCAGCTGGGGGACTCTTTACAATGAGCAGTTCTTC
TRBV5-6	few	TRBJ1-1	-	CASSILQGYTEAFF	TGTGCCAGCAGCATACTACAGGGCTACACTGAAGCTTTCTTT